These 9 T cell receptor beta chains originate from one sample sequenced in a study of human T cells and chemical hapten exposure. Via MiXCR, TCRdb re-called the RACE reads, giving one row per CDR3 protein. The table lists approximately 59,000 distinct CDR3 sequences, approximately 6.2% of them singletons. As to time point: healthy volunteer bleed at 6 weeks. Total RNA was extracted from unfractionated whole blood. Source material: whole blood. These receptors were collected from a female donor in good health. Some clones in this sample may be carry-over from other donors' samples.

V is TRBV19 and J is TRBJ1-5, with 7 bases aligning to TRBD1. The V gene end was trimmed by 5 bases and the J gene end by 7 bases; junction bases not matched to a gene: 5. CDR1 and CDR2 from the germline V gene are LNHDA and SQIVND (reference sequence). CDR3 length: 13 amino acids. CDR3 DNA sequence: TGTGCCAGTAGTCAGGGGGGGCTACAGCCCCAGCATTTT. It translates to CASSQGGLQPQHF. The full variable domain, in which reference TRBV19 and TRBJ1-5 provide the parts outside the CDR3, is DGGITQSPKYLFRKEGQNVTLSCEQNLNHDAMYWYRQDPGQGLRLIYYSQIVNDFQKGDIAEGYSVSREKKESFPLTVTSAQKNPTAFYLCASSQGGLQPQHFGDGTRLSIL.

The chain employs TRBV14 and TRBJ2-3; D not resolved. V was trimmed by 1 base and J by 0 bases, leaving 11 bases between them. Per the germline V gene, CDR1 is SGHDN and CDR2 is FVKESK. CDR3 length: 16 residues. This CDR3 is CASSQGSSPSTDTQYF. The CDR3 bases are TGTGCCAGCAGCCAAGGTTCATCGCCTAGCACAGATACGCAGTATTTT. The full variable domain, its missing parts supplied by reference TRBV14 and TRBJ2-3, is EAGVTQFPSHSVIEKGQTVTLRCDPISGHDNLYWYRRVMGKEIKFLLHFVKESKQDESGMPNNRFLAERTGGTYSTLKVQPAELEDSGVYFCASSQGSSPSTDTQYFGPGTRLTVL.

This clonotype was recorded many times. CDR3 sequence (DNA): TGCAGTGCCCACGGACAGGGAATCACTGAAGCTTTCTTT. Amino acid sequence: CSAHGQGITEAFF. J is TRBJ1-1 and V is TRBV20-1, with TRBD1 matching over 8 bases. From germline, CDR1 is DFQATT and CDR2 SNEGSKA (reference sequence). The junction had 7 bases not matched to a gene; V was cut back by 6 bases and J by 4 bases. CDR3 length: 13 residues.

There are many counts of this clonotype. The gene calls are TRBV29-1 and TRBJ2-6; no clear D. Germline CDR1 SQVTM, CDR2 ANQGSEA. The CDR3 spans 15 residues. Trimming cost V 4 bases and J 0 bases, with 10 bases left between them. The CDR3 coding sequence is TGCAGCGTTGTCAGTCGAAGCTCTGGGGCCAACGTCCTGACTTTC. Encoded protein: CSVVSRSSGANVLTF.

This clonotype has a count of ten or more. This chain uses TRBV19 with TRBJ1-5, with unresolved D. Germline lookup yields CDR1 LNHDA and CDR2 SQIVND (reference sequence). The CDR3 covers 16 residues. V lost 2 bases and J 0 bases, leaving 11 bases between the germline ends. CDR3 loop: CASSISRDYSNQPQHF. The CDR3 nucleotides read TGTGCCAGTAGTATAAGCCGGGATTATAGCAATCAGCCCCAGCATTTT.

This clonotype was detected ten times or more. The V gene is TRBV11-2, the J gene TRBJ2-5, with no clear D. The CDR3 extends over 14 amino acids. With 1 base removed from V and 1 base from J, the gap between germline ends came to 7 bases. Germline V gives CDR1 SGHAT, CDR2 FQNNGV. For the CDR3, the DNA is TGTGCCAGCAGCTTAGGTAGGGTCCAAGAGACCCAGTACTTC. Its protein is CASSLGRVQETQYF.

In its sample, this clonotype was seen many times. This chain connects TRBV20-1 to TRBJ1-1; unclear D gene. The germline gives CDR1 DFQATT, CDR2 SNEGSKA (reference sequence). Trimming removed 3 bases from V and 4 bases from J, with 9 bases in between. The CDR3 has 12 amino acids. Here the CDR3 DNA reads TGCAGTGCTAGTAAGGTGGGCACTGAAGCTTTCTTT. Translated, it gives CSASKVGTEAFF.

This clonotype was seen a handful of times. The chain carries TRBV27 and TRBJ1-4; 7 bases agree with TRBD1. This CDR3 has 12 residues. J was trimmed by 5 bases and V by 9 bases; bases with no gene match: 3. From germline, CDR1 is MNHEY and CDR2 SMNVEV (reference sequence). The CDR3 sequence: CASRQGNEKLFF. CDR3 nucleotides: TGTGCCAGTAGACAGGGAAATGAAAAACTGTTTTTT.

This clonotype was observed at least ten times. The chain combines TRBV3-1 with TRBJ1-2, with D possibly TRBD1 on 5 matching bases. The CDR3 has 16 amino acids. The germline V and J ends were trimmed by 0 bases and 3 bases, with 14 bases remaining between them. Germline CDR1 and CDR2: LGHDT and YNNKEL (reference sequence). The CDR3 sequence is CASSQDRGRDYYGYTF. CDR3 nucleotide sequence: TGTGCCAGCAGCCAAGATCGAGGCAGGGATTACTATGGCTACACCTTC.